The 30 T cell receptor beta chains reported below all come from one sample, sequenced in a study of shared clonotypes between healthy human individuals. The data were produced by immunoSEQ multiplex PCR, yet TCRdb's version contains in-frame clones alone and is incomplete. Of a few million clones listed, about 90% were seen once; the top ten hold more than 0.35%. The specimen sequenced was naive CD4+ T cells from PBMCs. Subset defined: CD45RA+ positively selected. These receptors were taken from a man aged 18 to 35 in good health. Some clones in this sample may be carry-over from other donors' samples.

With regard to this clone: This specimen includes other DNA sequences encoding the same CDR3. The V and J genes are TRBV7-2 and TRBJ2-7; D not certain. The CDR3 consists of 14 residues. The V gene's germline CDR1 is SGHTA and CDR2 FQGNSA. Trimming took off 3 bases at V and 0 bases at J, with 9 bases between the two ends. As DNA, the CDR3 is TGTGCCAGCAGCTTTTCTGGCAACTCCTACGAGCAGTACTTC. As protein: CASSFSGNSYEQYF.

This clone is a singleton in its sample. Different DNA sequences within this sample yield the same CDR3. The rearrangement links TRBV28 to TRBJ2-7; D is uncertain. Germline V gene lookup returns CDR1 MDHEN and CDR2 SYDVKM. V was trimmed by 5 bases and J by 0 bases, leaving 14 bases between them. The CDR3 has 15 amino acids. CDR3 sequence: CASSPLGLVSYEQYF. DNA of the CDR3: TGTGCCAGCAGTCCGCTGGGGTTAGTCTCCTACGAGCAGTACTTC.

V and J are TRBV5-6 and TRBJ2-6, with no clear D. CDR1 is SGHDT, CDR2 YYEEEE, per germline. The ends were cut back, 4 bases at V and 0 bases at J, with 11 bases in the middle. The CDR3 covers 16 residues. As DNA, the CDR3 is TGTGCCAGCAGCCCCGGACCGATCTCTGGGGCCAACGTCCTGACTTTC. It specifies CASSPGPISGANVLTF.

J is TRBJ1-2 and V is TRBV19; TRBD1 aligns across 8 bases. This CDR3 spans 13 amino acids. With 7 bases clipped from V and 7 bases from J, the junction kept 8 bases outside the gene matches. The germline CDR1 and CDR2 sequences are LNHDA and SQIVND (reference sequence). CDR3: CASTQSRGLGYTF. The CDR3 nucleotides read TGTGCCAGTACCCAGAGCAGGGGGCTTGGCTACACCTTC.

This chain connects TRBV21-1 to TRBJ2-1; the table's D call, TRBD1, was not checked against the DNA. TRBV21-1 is annotated as a pseudogene. The CDR3 length is 15 residues. The CDR3 loop is CASSKVSRGGVEQFF. CDR3 DNA: TGTGCCAGCAGCAAAGTTTCGCGAGGGGGCGTTGAGCAGTTCTTC.

The sample holds one count of this clone. The chain combines TRBV7-4 with TRBJ1-1; no clear D. The CDR3 covers 13 residues. Germline V gene lookup returns CDR1 SGHVT and CDR2 SQSDAQ. Trimming pared 5 bases from V and 1 base from J, leaving 8 bases between. For the CDR3, the DNA is TGTGCCAGCAGCCTTACCCCGAACACTGAAGCTTTCTTT. This gives the protein CASSLTPNTEAFF.

The chain links TRBV7-6 to TRBJ2-1, with TRBD2 matching over 12 bases. The germline CDR1 and CDR2 sequences are SGHVS and FNYEAQ. With V trimmed by 5 bases and J by 0 bases, 11 bases remained unmatched. There are 19 residues in the CDR3. The CDR3 spells CASSLRTSGKLSSYNEQFF. CDR3 sequence (DNA): TGTGCCAGCAGCCTGAGGACTAGCGGGAAATTGAGCTCCTACAATGAGCAGTTCTTC.

The chain carries TRBV9 and TRBJ2-7; possible D gene TRBD2, 5 bases. Trimming left V 3 bases short and J 0 bases short, with 19 bases between. Looked up from germline, CDR1 is SGDLS and CDR2 is YYNGEE. CDR3 length: 17 amino acids. In nucleotides, the CDR3 is TGTGCCAGCAGCGCCGAGGGAGCGGTCCTTCCCTCCTACGAGCAGTACTTC. This sequence encodes CASSAEGAVLPSYEQYF.

This clone was counted once. The V gene is TRBV5-4, the J gene TRBJ2-3, with TRBD2 as a possible D gene (6 bases). The germline gives CDR1 SGHNT, CDR2 YYREEE (reference sequence). The V end was cut by 4 bases, the J end by 6 bases, with 18 bases between. This CDR3 contains 15 residues. The CDR3 DNA sequence: TGTGCCAGCAGCCGTTCGGGGGAAGGTGACGATACGCAGTATTTT. Amino acids: CASSRSGEGDDTQYF.

The gene calls are TRBV27 and TRBJ2-5; 11 nucleotides align to TRBD2. Germline CDR1 and CDR2: MNHEY and SMNVEV (reference sequence). J lost 3 bases, V lost 6 bases, and 9 bases had no gene match. There are 16 residues in the CDR3. Here the CDR3 reads CASRTRGLAVEETQYF. In nucleotides, the CDR3 is TGTGCCAGCAGAACTAGGGGACTAGCGGTAGAAGAGACCCAGTACTTC.

The rearrangement uses TRBV29-1 and TRBJ2-7; D remains unclear. V was shortened by 4 bases and J by 0 bases, with 7 bases between the two germline ends. This CDR3 region has 12 residues. CDR1 and CDR2 from the germline V gene are SQVTM and ANQGSEA. The CDR3: CSVGADSYEQYF. In DNA, the CDR3 is TGCAGCGTTGGGGCAGACTCCTACGAGCAGTACTTC.

This rearrangement joins TRBV6-5 to TRBJ1-3, with TRBD1 matching 9 bases. The CDR3 is 14 residues long. Germline CDR1 is MNHEY and CDR2 is SVGAGI. V was pared by 2 bases and J by 4 bases, with 0 bases of the junction left unmatched. The DNA of the CDR3 is TGTGCCAGCAGTTACGGGACAGGGGGAAACACCATATATTTT. It is translated as CASSYGTGGNTIYF.

This chain uses TRBV2 with TRBJ2-5; 7 bases agree with TRBD2. V trimming: 7 bases; J trimming: 3 bases; junction bases outside the gene matches: 5. The CDR3 has 13 amino acids. The V gene's germline CDR1 is SNHLY and CDR2 FYNNEI. CDR3 nucleotide sequence: TGTGCCAGCATGACTAGCTGGGAAGAGACCCAGTACTTC. Amino acid sequence: CASMTSWEETQYF.

The chain recombines TRBV29-1 with TRBJ2-7, with TRBD1 matching over 7 bases. The CDR3 consists of 15 residues. V gave up 4 bases and J gave up 4 bases; unmatched junction bases: 13. CDR1 and CDR2 (germline): SQVTM, ANQGSEA. CDR3 in amino acids: CSVGTNRGFGYEQYF. In nucleotides, the CDR3 is TGCAGCGTTGGGACCAACAGGGGTTTTGGGTACGAGCAGTACTTC.

This chain connects TRBV7-9 to TRBJ2-1; TRBD2 aligns across 11 bases. The length of the CDR3 is 16 residues. V trimming: 5 bases; J trimming: 10 bases; junction bases outside the gene matches: 13. Germline-derived CDR1 and CDR2 are SEHNR and FQNEAQ (reference sequence). For the CDR3, the DNA is TGTGCCAGCAGCACCCCTAGCGGGAGGAGCCGAGTAGAGCAGTTCTTC. This gives the protein CASSTPSGRSRVEQFF.

A note on this clone: This sample includes further DNA sequences coding for the same CDR3. V usage is TRBV29-1 and J usage is TRBJ2-3, with D unresolved. Deletions cut 7 bases from V and 3 bases from J, with 5 bases between. Per the germline V gene, CDR1 is SQVTM and CDR2 is ANQGSEA. The CDR3 is made up of 10 amino acids. CDR3 nucleotides: TGCAGCGGCTCTACAGATACGCAGTATTTT. Its translation: CSGSTDTQYF.

Regarding this clone: A read error may account for a junction end that differs from germline. V gene TRBV27 combines with J gene TRBJ2-7; unclear D gene. The CDR3 covers 13 residues. Germline V lookup: CDR1 MNHEY, CDR2 SMNVEV (reference sequence). The CDR3 loop is CASRLSLVGEQYF. CDR3 nucleotide sequence: TGTGCCAGCAGGTTATCTTTAGTGGGCGAGCAGTACTTC.

This clone showed up just a few times. The rearrangement links TRBV5-1 to TRBJ1-1, with D possibly TRBD1 on 5 matching bases. This CDR3 contains 15 residues. Germline-derived CDR1 and CDR2 are SGHRS and YFSETQ. Trimming took off 3 bases at V and 1 base at J, with 13 bases between the two ends. Here the CDR3 reads CASSWSAQGNTEAFF. CDR3 DNA: TGCGCCAGCAGCTGGTCGGCCCAGGGGAACACTGAAGCTTTCTTT.

The rearrangement links TRBV28 to TRBJ2-7, with D perhaps TRBD1 (5 bases). The CDR3 loop spans 13 amino acids. Germline CDR1 reads MDHEN; CDR2 reads SYDVKM. V was clipped by 8 bases and J by 6 bases, with 17 bases between them. CDR3 coding DNA: TGTGCCAGCCAAGACATCAGGGTCAGCGAGCAGTACTTC. It is translated as CASQDIRVSEQYF.

The table lists this clone with a count of one. The chain joins TRBV11-2 to TRBJ2-7; D possibly corresponds to TRBD1 (6 bases). CDR3 length equals 12 residues. CDR1 and CDR2 from the germline V gene are SGHAT and FQNNGV. V was shortened by 3 bases and J by 6 bases, with 9 bases between the two germline ends. The CDR3 region has the DNA TGTGCCAGCAGCTTTACAGGGTCCGAGCAGTACTTC. As protein: CASSFTGSEQYF.

This CDR3 reads CASSYPQSEQFF. The CDR3 DNA reads TGTGCCAGCAGTTACCCACAGAGTGAGCAGTTCTTC. The chain employs TRBV6-6 and TRBJ2-1; no clear D. The CDR3 covers 12 residues. V gave up 2 bases and J gave up 9 bases, with 8 bases separating them. The germline gives CDR1 MNHNY, CDR2 SVGAGI (reference sequence).

The chain uses TRBV7-2 and TRBJ2-7; 7 positions agree with TRBD1. Per the germline V gene, CDR1 is SGHTA and CDR2 is FQGNSA. Trimming at V came to 5 bases and at J to 5 bases, leaving 12 bases not matched to a gene. The CDR3 extends over 15 amino acids. This CDR3 reads CASSPNRGGLNEQYF. In DNA form, the CDR3 reads TGTGCCAGCAGCCCGAACAGGGGTGGGTTGAACGAGCAGTACTTC. Full variable domain (outside the CDR3, taken from reference TRBV7-2 and TRBJ2-7): GAGVSQSPSNKVTEKGKDVELRCDPISGHTALYWYRQSLGQGLEFLIYFQGNSAPDKSGLPSDRFSAERTGGSVSTLTIQRTQQEDSAVYLCASSPNRGGLNEQYFGPGTRLTVT.

The count of this clone is one. The chain recombines TRBV4-2 with TRBJ1-4; TRBD1 might be the D (6 bases). This CDR3 is 16 amino acids long. CDR1 and CDR2 from the germline V gene are LGHNA and YNFKEQ. V was pared by 2 bases and J by 4 bases, with 14 bases between. The CDR3 nucleotides are TGTGCCAGCAGCCAAAGCCCCCAGGGGATTAATGAAAAACTGTTTTTT. Protein sequence: CASSQSPQGINEKLFF.

The chain has TRBV6-5 and TRBJ1-2, with D possibly TRBD1 on 5 matching bases. V lost 6 bases and J 4 bases, leaving 12 bases between the germline ends. This CDR3 spans 13 amino acids. The germline gives CDR1 MNHEY, CDR2 SVGAGI. CDR3 loop: CASSRQLLYGYTF. CDR3 sequence (DNA): TGTGCCAGCAGCCGACAGCTCCTCTATGGCTACACCTTC.

CDR3 sequence reads: CASMVSGDPGELFF. CDR3 nucleotide sequence: TGTGCCAGCATGGTTTCGGGAGACCCCGGGGAGCTGTTTTTT. This chain links TRBV28 with TRBJ2-2; the D gene is possibly TRBD2 (6 bases). V was trimmed by 7 bases and J by 6 bases, leaving 15 bases between them. Germline CDR1 and CDR2: MDHEN and SYDVKM. The CDR3 sequence is 14 residues long.

The J gene is TRBJ2-3, the V gene TRBV9; D is possibly TRBD2 (6 bases). Per the germline V gene, CDR1 is SGDLS and CDR2 is YYNGEE. The ends were cut back, 4 bases at V and 1 base at J, with 13 bases in the middle. The CDR3 length is 15 residues. In nucleotides, the CDR3 is TGTGCCAGCAGCCCTCAGGGACTTCGCACAGATACGCAGTATTTT. Translation: CASSPQGLRTDTQYF.

V usage is TRBV28 and J usage is TRBJ2-3; D possibly corresponds to TRBD1 (6 bases). The CDR3 is 14 residues long. Between the trimmed V and J ends, which lost 7 bases and 0 bases, there was a span of 11 bases. From germline, CDR1 is MDHEN and CDR2 SYDVKM. The chain's CDR3 is CASTGHASTDTQYF. The CDR3 DNA follows: TGTGCCAGCACGGGACACGCTAGCACAGATACGCAGTATTTT.

In its sample, this clone was seen once. The rearrangement links TRBV7-9 to TRBJ2-2; D ambiguous. Deletions cut 2 bases from V and 4 bases from J, with 8 bases between. This CDR3 is 14 amino acids long. The germline gives CDR1 SEHNR, CDR2 FQNEAQ (reference sequence). The CDR3 protein is CASSLQRLTGELFF. DNA of the CDR3: TGTGCCAGCAGCTTACAACGGCTCACCGGGGAGCTGTTTTTT.

The chain has TRBV5-1 and TRBJ2-2, with 13 bases lining up with TRBD2. With 5 bases clipped from V and 4 bases from J, the junction kept 11 bases outside the gene matches. The CDR3 spans 18 residues. Germline assignment: CDR1 SGHRS and CDR2 YFSETQ. Here the CDR3 reads CASSNVGTSGKVTGELFF. DNA of the CDR3: TGCGCCAGCAGTAACGTCGGGACTAGCGGGAAGGTCACCGGGGAGCTGTTTTTT. The full variable domain, in which reference TRBV5-1 and TRBJ2-2 provide the parts outside the CDR3, is KAGVTQTPRYLIKTRGQQVTLSCSPISGHRSVSWYQQTPGQGLQFLFEYFSETQRNKGNFPGRFSGRQFSNSRSEMNVSTLELGDSALYLCASSNVGTSGKVTGELFFGEGSRLTVL.

The chain combines TRBV7-8 with TRBJ2-1, with unresolved D. Trimming took 4 bases from V and 0 from J, leaving 10 bases between them. The germline V gene encodes CDR1 SGHVS and CDR2 FQNEAQ. CDR3 length equals 15 residues. In nucleotides, the CDR3 is TGTGCCAGCAGCTCTAACACCCGCTCCTACAATGAGCAGTTCTTC. As protein: CASSSNTRSYNEQFF.